These 7 T cell receptor beta chains share one sample of origin, sequenced in a study of blood T cell repertoires in COVID-19. Using immunoSEQ multiplex PCR, the repertoire was profiled, and TCRdb retains in-frame clones only, with some absent. This table holds about 320,000 clones, about 85% found once. The material sequenced was PBMCs or T cells enriched from blood (not recorded which). The receptor set was obtained from a woman between 25 and 40 years old who had recovered from COVID-19.

This chain links TRBV6-1 with TRBJ1-3; possibly TRBD1 for D (5 bases). The V end was cut by 3 bases, the J end by 9 bases, with 12 bases between. The CDR3 consists of 13 residues. The germline CDR1 and CDR2 sequences are MNHNS and SASEGT. The CDR3: CASSDQRGTTIYF. The CDR3 DNA follows: TGTGCCAGCAGTGACCAACGGGGGACCACCATATATTTT.

The chain carries TRBV5-1 and TRBJ1-1; D call uncertain. Germline V lookup: CDR1 SGHRS, CDR2 YFSETQ. The CDR3 totals 12 residues. The germline V and J ends were trimmed by 5 bases and 0 bases, with 5 bases remaining between them. DNA of the CDR3: TGCGCCAGCAGTCGGTTGAACACTGAAGCTTTCTTT. This encodes CASSRLNTEAFF.

V usage is TRBV30 and J usage is TRBJ2-3, with D possibly being TRBD1 (5 bases). Looked up from germline, CDR1 is GTSNPN and CDR2 is SVGIG (reference sequence). Trimming stripped 0 bases from V and 1 base from J, with 14 bases between. CDR3 length equals 16 residues. The CDR3 reads CAWSVRMAGRTDTQYF. CDR3 bases: TGTGCCTGGAGTGTACGAATGGCAGGGCGCACAGATACGCAGTATTTT.

This clone is a singleton in its sample. The chain couples TRBV6-5 to TRBJ1-2; 7 nucleotides agree with TRBD1. Unmatched junction bases numbered 4, after V lost 7 bases and J lost 2 bases. The CDR3 has 13 amino acids. CDR1 and CDR2 from the germline V gene are MNHEY and SVGAGI. The CDR3 spells CASTLTGNYGYTF. DNA for the CDR3: TGTGCCAGCACCTTGACAGGGAACTATGGCTACACCTTC.

The rearrangement uses TRBV19 and TRBJ2-5, with 10 bases that match TRBD2. CDR1 is LNHDA, CDR2 SQIVND, per germline (reference sequence). CDR3 length: 17 residues. Unmatched junction bases numbered 11, after V lost 5 bases and J lost 2 bases. In DNA form, the CDR3 reads TGTGCCAGTAGTTTCCCGGGACTAGCGACCCCTCAAGAGACCCAGTACTTC. This gives the protein CASSFPGLATPQETQYF.

J is TRBJ2-1 and V is TRBV20-1; 8 bases align to TRBD2. Trimming took 3 bases from V and 9 from J; bases not matched to a gene: 10. Germline values: CDR1 DFQATT, CDR2 SNEGSKA (reference sequence). CDR3 length equals 14 residues. The CDR3, as DNA: TGCAGTGCTAGTCATCTTGGCGGGGGGTCTGAGCAGTTCTTC. Residues: CSASHLGGGSEQFF.

CDR3 bases: TGCGCCAGCAGGCCGACAGGGGAGGGAAACACCATATATTTT. This encodes CASRPTGEGNTIYF. The chain has TRBV10-1 and TRBJ1-3, with 8 nucleotides matching TRBD1. Germline CDR1 is WNHNN and CDR2 is SYGVQD (reference sequence). V lost 6 bases to trimming and J lost 4 bases; unmatched junction nucleotides: 5. The CDR3 contains 14 residues.